This T cell receptor beta chain was profiled in a study of T cells in Graves' hyperthyroidism and ophthalmopathy. From RNA transcripts, TCR beta CDR3 regions were amplified. The primer set for the first-round RT-PCR of the TCR CDR3 was HTBI. Using its own MiXCR run on the multiplex PCR reads, TCRdb lists one record per CDR3 protein. Of about 360,000 distinct CDR3 sequences listed, about 13% were seen once; the top ten hold over 8.5%. Germline-derived CDR1 and CDR2 are SNHLY and FYNNEI. The CDR3 has 15 amino acids. The V gene end was trimmed by 4 bases and the J gene end by 7 bases; junction bases not matched to a gene: 10.

Sequences were obtained from blood. This receptor was obtained from a woman aged 18-29 years with Graves' hyperthyroidism. V usage is TRBV2 and J usage is TRBJ1-1; 9 positions match TRBD1. This CDR3 reads CASSGTGAHLNEAFF. The CDR3 DNA is TGTGCCAGCAGTGGGACAGGGGCTCATCTAAATGAAGCTTTCTTT.